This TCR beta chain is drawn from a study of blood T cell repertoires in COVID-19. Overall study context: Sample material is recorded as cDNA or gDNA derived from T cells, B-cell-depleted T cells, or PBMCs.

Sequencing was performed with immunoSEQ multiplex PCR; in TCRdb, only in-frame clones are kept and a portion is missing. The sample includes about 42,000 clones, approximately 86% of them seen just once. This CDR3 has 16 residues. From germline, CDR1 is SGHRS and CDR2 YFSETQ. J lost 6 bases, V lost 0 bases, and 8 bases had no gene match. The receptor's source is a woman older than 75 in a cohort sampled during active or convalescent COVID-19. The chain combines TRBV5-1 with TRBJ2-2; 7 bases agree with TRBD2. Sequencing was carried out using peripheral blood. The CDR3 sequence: CASSLVVAGSAGELFF. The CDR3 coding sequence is TGCGCCAGCAGCTTGGTAGTAGCGGGTTCTGCCGGGGAGCTGTTTTTT.